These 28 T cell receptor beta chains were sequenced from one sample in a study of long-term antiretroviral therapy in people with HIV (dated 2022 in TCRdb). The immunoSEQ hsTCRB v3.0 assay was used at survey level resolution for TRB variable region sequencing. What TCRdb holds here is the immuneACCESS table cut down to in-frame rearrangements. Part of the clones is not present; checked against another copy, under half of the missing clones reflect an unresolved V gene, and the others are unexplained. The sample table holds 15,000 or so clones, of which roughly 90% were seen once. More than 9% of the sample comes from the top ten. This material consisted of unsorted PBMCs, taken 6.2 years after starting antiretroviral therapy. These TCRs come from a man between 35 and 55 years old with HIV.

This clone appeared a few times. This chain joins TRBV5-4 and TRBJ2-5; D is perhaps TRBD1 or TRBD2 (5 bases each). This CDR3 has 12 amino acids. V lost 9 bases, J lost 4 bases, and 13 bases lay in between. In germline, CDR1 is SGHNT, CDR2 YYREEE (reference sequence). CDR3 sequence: CATGDGAETQYF. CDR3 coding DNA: TGTGCCACCGGGGACGGGGCAGAGACCCAGTACTTC.

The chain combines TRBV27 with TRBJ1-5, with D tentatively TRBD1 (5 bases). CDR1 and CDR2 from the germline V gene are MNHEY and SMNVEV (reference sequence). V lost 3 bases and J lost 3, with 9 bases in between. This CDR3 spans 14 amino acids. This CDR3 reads CASSFGTANQPQHF. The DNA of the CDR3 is TGTGCCAGCAGTTTTGGGACGGCCAATCAGCCCCAGCATTTT.

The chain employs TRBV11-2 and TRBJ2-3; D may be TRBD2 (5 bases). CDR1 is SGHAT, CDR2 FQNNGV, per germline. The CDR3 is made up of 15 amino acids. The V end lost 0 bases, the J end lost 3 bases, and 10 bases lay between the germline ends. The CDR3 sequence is CASSLDGMGTDTQYF. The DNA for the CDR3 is TGTGCCAGCAGCTTAGACGGGATGGGAACAGATACGCAGTATTTT.

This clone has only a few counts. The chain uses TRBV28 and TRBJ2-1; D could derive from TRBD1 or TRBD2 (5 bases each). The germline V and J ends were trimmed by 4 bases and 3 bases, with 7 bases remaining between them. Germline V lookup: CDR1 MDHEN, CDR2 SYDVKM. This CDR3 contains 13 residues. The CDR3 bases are TGTGCCAGCAGTTATGGGGGCTACAATGAGCAGTTCTTC. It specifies CASSYGGYNEQFF.

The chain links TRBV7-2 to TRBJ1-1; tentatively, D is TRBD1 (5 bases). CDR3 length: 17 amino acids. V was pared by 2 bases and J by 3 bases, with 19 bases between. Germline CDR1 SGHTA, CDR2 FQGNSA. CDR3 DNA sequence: TGTGCCAGCAGCTTATGGGGACCGCCACTAACGGACACTGAAGCTTTCTTT. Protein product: CASSLWGPPLTDTEAFF.

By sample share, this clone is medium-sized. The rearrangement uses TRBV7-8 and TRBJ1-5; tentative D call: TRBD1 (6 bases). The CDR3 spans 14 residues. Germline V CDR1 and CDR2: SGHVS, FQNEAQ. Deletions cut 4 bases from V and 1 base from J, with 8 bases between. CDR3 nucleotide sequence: TGTGCCAGCAGCTACGGACAGAGCAATCAGCCCCAGCATTTT. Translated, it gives CASSYGQSNQPQHF. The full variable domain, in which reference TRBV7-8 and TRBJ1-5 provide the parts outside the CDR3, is GAGVSQSPRYKVAKRGQDVALRCDPISGHVSLFWYQQALGQGPEFLTYFQNEAQLDKSGLPSDRFFAERPEGSVSTLKIQRTQQEDSAVYLCASSYGQSNQPQHFGDGTRLSIL.

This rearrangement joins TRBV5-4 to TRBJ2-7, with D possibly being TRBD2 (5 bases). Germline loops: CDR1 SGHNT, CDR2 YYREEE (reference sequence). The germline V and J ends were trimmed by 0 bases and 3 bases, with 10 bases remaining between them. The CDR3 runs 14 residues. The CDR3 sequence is CASSLALAIYEQYF. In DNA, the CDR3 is TGTGCCAGCAGCTTGGCGCTAGCTATCTACGAGCAGTACTTC.

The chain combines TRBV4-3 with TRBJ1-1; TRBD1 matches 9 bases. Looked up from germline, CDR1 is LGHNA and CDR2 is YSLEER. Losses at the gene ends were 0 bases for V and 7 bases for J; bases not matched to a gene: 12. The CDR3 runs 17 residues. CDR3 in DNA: TGCGCCAGCAGCCAAGATTGGGGACAGGGTGTTATGGTTGAAGCTTTCTTT. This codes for CASSQDWGQGVMVEAFF.

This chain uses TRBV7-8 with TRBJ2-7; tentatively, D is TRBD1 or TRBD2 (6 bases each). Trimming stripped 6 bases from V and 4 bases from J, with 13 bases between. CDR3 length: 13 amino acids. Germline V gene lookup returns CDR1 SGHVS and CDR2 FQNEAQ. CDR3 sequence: CASRPGASYEQYF. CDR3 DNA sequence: TGTGCCAGCAGACCGGGGGCTTCGTACGAGCAGTACTTC.

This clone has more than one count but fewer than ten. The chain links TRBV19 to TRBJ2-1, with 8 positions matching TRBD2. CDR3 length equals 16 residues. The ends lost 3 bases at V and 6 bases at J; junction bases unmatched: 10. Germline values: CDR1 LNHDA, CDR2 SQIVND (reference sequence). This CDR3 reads CASSIPSGPTGNEQFF. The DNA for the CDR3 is TGTGCCAGTAGTATCCCTAGCGGGCCTACCGGCAATGAGCAGTTCTTC.

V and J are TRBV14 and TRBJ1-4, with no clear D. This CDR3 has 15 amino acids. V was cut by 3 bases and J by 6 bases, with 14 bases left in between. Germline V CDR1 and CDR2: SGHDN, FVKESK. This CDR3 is CASSQIGSYDEKLFF. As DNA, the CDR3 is TGTGCCAGCAGCCAGATTGGATCTTACGATGAAAAACTGTTTTTT.

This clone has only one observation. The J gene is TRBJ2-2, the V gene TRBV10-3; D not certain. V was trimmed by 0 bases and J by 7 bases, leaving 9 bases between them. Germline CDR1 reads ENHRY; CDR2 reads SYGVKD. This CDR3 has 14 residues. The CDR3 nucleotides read TGTGCCATCAGTGAGTCTTGGGGTGGCGGGGAGCTGTTTTTT. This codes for CAISESWGGGELFF.

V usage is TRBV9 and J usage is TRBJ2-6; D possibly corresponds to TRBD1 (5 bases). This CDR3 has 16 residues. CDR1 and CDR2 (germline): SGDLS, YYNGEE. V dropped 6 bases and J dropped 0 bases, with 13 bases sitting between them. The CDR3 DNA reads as TGTGCCAGCAAGGCCAGGGATAGCTCTGGGGCCAACGTCCTGACTTTC. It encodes CASKARDSSGANVLTF.

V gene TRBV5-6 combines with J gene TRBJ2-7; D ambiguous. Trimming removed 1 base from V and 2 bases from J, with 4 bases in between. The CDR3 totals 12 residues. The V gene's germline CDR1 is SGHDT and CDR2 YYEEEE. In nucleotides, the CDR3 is TGTGCCAGCAGCTTGACGACCTACGAGCAGTACTTC. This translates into CASSLTTYEQYF. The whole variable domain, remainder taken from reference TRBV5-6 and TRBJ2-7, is DAGVTQSPTHLIKTRGQQVTLRCSPKSGHDTVSWYQQALGQGPQFIFQYYEEEERQRGNFPDRFSGHQFPNYSSELNVNALLLGDSALYLCASSLTTYEQYFGPGTRLTVT.

The chain's CDR3 is CASSSTSANEQFF. In nucleotides, the CDR3 is TGTGCCAGCAGTTCGACTAGTGCCAATGAGCAGTTCTTC. The J gene is TRBJ2-1, the V gene TRBV7-3; TRBD2 is a possible D gene (6 bases). From germline, CDR1 is SGHTA and CDR2 FQGTGA. There are 13 residues in the CDR3. V shed 6 bases and J shed 6 bases, with 12 bases lying between them.

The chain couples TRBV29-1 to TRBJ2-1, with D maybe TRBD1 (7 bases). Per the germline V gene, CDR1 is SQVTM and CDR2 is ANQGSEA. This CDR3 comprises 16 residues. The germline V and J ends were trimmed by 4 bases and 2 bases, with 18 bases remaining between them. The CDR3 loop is CSVVVAGGSAYNEQFF. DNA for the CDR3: TGCAGCGTTGTGGTCGCAGGGGGGAGTGCCTACAATGAGCAGTTCTTC.

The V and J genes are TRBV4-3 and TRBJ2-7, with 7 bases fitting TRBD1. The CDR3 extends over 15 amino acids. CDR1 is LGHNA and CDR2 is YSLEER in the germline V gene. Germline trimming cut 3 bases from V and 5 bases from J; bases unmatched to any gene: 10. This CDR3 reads CASSQERQGGHEQYF. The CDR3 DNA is TGCGCCAGCAGCCAGGAGAGACAGGGCGGCCACGAGCAGTACTTC.

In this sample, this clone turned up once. CDR3 region: CASSLAPSNNEQFF. The CDR3 DNA sequence: TGTGCCAGCAGCTTAGCCCCTAGCAACAATGAGCAGTTCTTC. The chain uses TRBV7-8 and TRBJ2-1, with TRBD2 as a possible D gene (5 bases). Per germline, CDR1 SGHVS and CDR2 FQNEAQ. Trimming shortened V by 0 bases and J by 5 bases, and 8 bases separated the two germline ends. CDR3 length: 14 residues.

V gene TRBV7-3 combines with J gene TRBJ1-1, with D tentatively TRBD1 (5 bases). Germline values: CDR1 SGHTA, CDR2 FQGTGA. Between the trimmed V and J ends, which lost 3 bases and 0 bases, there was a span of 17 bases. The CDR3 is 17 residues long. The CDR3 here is CASSFWMGGILNTEAFF. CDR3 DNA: TGTGCCAGCAGCTTTTGGATGGGGGGGATTCTGAACACTGAAGCTTTCTTT.

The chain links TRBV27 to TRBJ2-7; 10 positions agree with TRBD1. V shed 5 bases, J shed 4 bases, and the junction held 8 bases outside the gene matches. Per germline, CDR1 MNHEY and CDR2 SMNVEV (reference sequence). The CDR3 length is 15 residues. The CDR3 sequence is CASSPTTGGEYEQYF. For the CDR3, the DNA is TGTGCCAGCAGTCCCACGACAGGGGGCGAGTACGAGCAGTACTTC.

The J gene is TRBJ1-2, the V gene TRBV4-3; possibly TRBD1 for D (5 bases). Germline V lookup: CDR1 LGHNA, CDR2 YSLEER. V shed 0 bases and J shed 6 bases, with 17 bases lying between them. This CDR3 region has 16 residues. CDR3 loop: CASSQDLVGRLNGYTF. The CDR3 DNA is TGCGCCAGCAGCCAAGATCTTGTGGGGCGGCTTAATGGCTACACCTTC.

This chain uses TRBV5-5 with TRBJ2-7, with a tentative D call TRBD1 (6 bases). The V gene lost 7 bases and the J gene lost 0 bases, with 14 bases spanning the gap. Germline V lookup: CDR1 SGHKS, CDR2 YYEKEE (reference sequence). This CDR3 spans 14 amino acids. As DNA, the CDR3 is TGTGCCAGCGGAGGACAGATAGCCTCCTACGAGCAGTACTTC. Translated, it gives CASGGQIASYEQYF.

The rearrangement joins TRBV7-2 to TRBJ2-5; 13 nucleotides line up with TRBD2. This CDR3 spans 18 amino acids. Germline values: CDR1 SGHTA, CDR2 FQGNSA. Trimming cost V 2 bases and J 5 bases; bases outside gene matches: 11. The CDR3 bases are TGTGCCAGCAGCTTAACATTAGATGGGACTAGCGGGATTGAGACCCAGTACTTC. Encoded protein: CASSLTLDGTSGIETQYF.

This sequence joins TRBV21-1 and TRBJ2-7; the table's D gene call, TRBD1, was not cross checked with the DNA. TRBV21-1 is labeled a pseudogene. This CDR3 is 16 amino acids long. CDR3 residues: CASRKTTNQDSYEQYF. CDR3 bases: TGTGCCAGCAGGAAAACGACAAACCAAGACTCCTACGAGCAGTACTTC.

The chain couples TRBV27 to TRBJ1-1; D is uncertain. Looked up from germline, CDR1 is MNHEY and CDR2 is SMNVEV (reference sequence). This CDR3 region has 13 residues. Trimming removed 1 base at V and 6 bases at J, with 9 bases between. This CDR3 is CASSLWGDAEAFF. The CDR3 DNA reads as TGTGCCAGCAGTTTATGGGGTGACGCTGAAGCTTTCTTT.

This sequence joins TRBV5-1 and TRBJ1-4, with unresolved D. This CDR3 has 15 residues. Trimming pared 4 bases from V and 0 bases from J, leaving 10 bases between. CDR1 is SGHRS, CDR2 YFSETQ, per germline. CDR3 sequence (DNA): TGCGCCAGCAGCAAAACACTTGCAACTAATGAAAAACTGTTTTTT. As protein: CASSKTLATNEKLFF.

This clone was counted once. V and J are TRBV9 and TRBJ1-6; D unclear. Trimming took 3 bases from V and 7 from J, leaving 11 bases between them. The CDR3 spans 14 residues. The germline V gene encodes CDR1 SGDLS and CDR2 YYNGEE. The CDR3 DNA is TGTGCCAGCAGCGGTGGAATATACAATTCACCCCTCCACTTT. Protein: CASSGGIYNSPLHF. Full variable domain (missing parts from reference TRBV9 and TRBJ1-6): DSGVTQTPKHLITATGQRVTLRCSPRSGDLSVYWYQQSLDQGLQFLIQYYNGEERAKGNILERFSAQQFPDLHSELNLSSLELGDSALYFCASSGGIYNSPLHFGNGTRLTVT.

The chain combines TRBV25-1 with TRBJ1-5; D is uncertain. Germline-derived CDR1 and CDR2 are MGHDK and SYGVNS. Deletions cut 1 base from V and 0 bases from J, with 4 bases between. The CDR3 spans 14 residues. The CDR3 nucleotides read TGTGCCAGCAGTGAATTCTATAGCAATCAGCCCCAGCATTTT. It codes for CASSEFYSNQPQHF. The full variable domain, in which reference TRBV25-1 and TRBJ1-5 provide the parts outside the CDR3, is EADIYQTPRYLVIGTGKKITLECSQTMGHDKMYWYQQDPGMELHLIHYSYGVNSTEKGDLSSESTVSRIRTEHFPLTLESARPSHTSQYLCASSEFYSNQPQHFGDGTRLSIL.